Presented here are 12 T cell receptor beta chains from one specimen sequenced in a study of blood T cell repertoires in COVID-19. Measured with immunoSEQ multiplex PCR; TCRdb has only the in-frame clones, and not every one. The data contain around 400,000 clones, around 87% of them singletons. Material: peripheral blood. These receptors were taken from a young woman with COVID-19, enrolled during active disease.

The rearrangement uses TRBV2 and TRBJ1-6; D not certain. The CDR3 has 15 amino acids. V was cut by 1 base and J by 6 bases, with 10 bases left in between. Germline lookup yields CDR1 SNHLY and CDR2 FYNNEI. CDR3 in DNA: TGTGCCAGCAGTGAAGAGGCGGGAGGTAATTCACCCCTCCACTTT. This gives the protein CASSEEAGGNSPLHF.

V gene TRBV7-3 combines with J gene TRBJ2-3; D possibly corresponds to TRBD1 (6 bases). V lost 10 bases and J lost 5, with 16 bases in between. The CDR3 is 13 amino acids. Germline V lookup: CDR1 SGHTA, CDR2 FQGTGA. CDR3 sequence: CATSLIGGDTQYF. CDR3 DNA: TGTGCCACCAGTCTTATAGGGGGAGATACGCAGTATTTT.

This clone was detected only a few times. This chain uses TRBV10-3 with TRBJ2-7; 7 nucleotides align to TRBD2. Trimming took 6 bases from V and 5 from J; bases not matched to a gene: 4. Germline CDR1 and CDR2: ENHRY and SYGVKD. This CDR3 comprises 12 residues. DNA for the CDR3: TGTGCCATCAGGGGAGGGAGCGACGAGCAGTACTTC. Protein: CAIRGGSDEQYF.

V and J are TRBV28 and TRBJ2-2, with 9 bases matching TRBD1. V dropped 3 bases and J dropped 4; count of bases not matched to a gene: 18. Germline V lookup: CDR1 MDHEN, CDR2 SYDVKM. CDR3 size: 20 residues. In DNA form, the CDR3 reads TGTGCCAGCAGTTTTACGACCCCGGACAGGGGCATTGTTGGCACCGGGGAGCTGTTTTTT. It specifies CASSFTTPDRGIVGTGELFF.

The rearrangement uses TRBV6-4 and TRBJ2-7, with 7 bases aligning to TRBD1. The CDR3 spans 14 residues. Germline CDR1 reads MRHNA; CDR2 reads SNTAGT. V shed 3 bases, J shed 3 bases, and the junction held 5 bases outside the gene matches. The CDR3 nucleotides are TGTGCCAGCAGTGAAGGCGCAGGGGGCTACGAGCAGTACTTC. It encodes CASSEGAGGYEQYF.

The gene calls are TRBV11-3 and TRBJ2-5, with 8 nucleotides matching TRBD2. J was trimmed by 5 bases and V by 2 bases; bases with no gene match: 1. From germline, CDR1 is SGHNT and CDR2 YENEEA. CDR3 size: 13 residues. CDR3 DNA: TGTGCCAGCAGCTTACGGGAGGGGGAGACCCAGTACTTC. It translates to CASSLREGETQYF.

There are a few counts of this clone. V and J are TRBV2 and TRBJ1-6; no firm D call. Per germline, CDR1 SNHLY and CDR2 FYNNEI. The CDR3 covers 13 residues. V lost 1 base to trimming and J lost 7 bases, with 5 bases between them. As DNA, the CDR3 is TGTGCCAGCAGTGAAGGTTCGAATTCACCCCTCCACTTT. Protein product: CASSEGSNSPLHF.

CDR3 region: CASSRQRAYEQYF. The CDR3 bases are TGTGCCAGCAGCCGACAGCGCGCCTACGAGCAGTACTTC. The rearrangement uses TRBV6-5 and TRBJ2-7; possibly TRBD1 for D (5 bases). Germline CDR1 and CDR2: MNHEY and SVGAGI. The CDR3 is made up of 13 amino acids. The V and J ends lost 6 bases and 2 bases respectively, with 11 bases between them.

The chain uses TRBV5-1 and TRBJ2-2; D remains ambiguous. Germline CDR1 reads SGHRS; CDR2 reads YFSETQ. The CDR3 runs to 14 residues. Trimming removed 3 bases at V and 0 bases at J, with 6 bases between. CDR3 sequence (DNA): TGCGCCAGCAGCTCCCCCACGAACACCGGGGAGCTGTTTTTT. Translation gives CASSSPTNTGELFF.

The chain recombines TRBV30 with TRBJ2-3; TRBD2 is a possible D gene (5 bases). This CDR3 region has 13 residues. Germline CDR1 is GTSNPN and CDR2 is SVGIG (reference sequence). V lost 0 bases and J lost 5, with 9 bases in between. The CDR3 loop is CAWSVVAGDTQYF. The CDR3 DNA reads as TGTGCCTGGAGTGTCGTTGCGGGAGATACGCAGTATTTT.

This rearrangement joins TRBV2 to TRBJ1-6; no reliable D call. Germline-derived CDR1 and CDR2 are SNHLY and FYNNEI. V lost 4 bases and J lost 12, with 16 bases in between. The CDR3 runs 14 residues. CDR3: CASSVRPSGVPLHF. The CDR3 DNA sequence: TGTGCCAGCAGTGTACGTCCCTCGGGAGTACCCCTCCACTTT.

The rearrangement links TRBV5-4 to TRBJ2-7; 7 positions agree with TRBD2. The germline V gene encodes CDR1 SGHNT and CDR2 YYREEE (reference sequence). V gave up 1 base and J gave up 3 bases; unmatched junction bases: 13. The CDR3 has 17 amino acids. The CDR3: CASSLRAGGRGIYEQYF. As DNA, the CDR3 is TGTGCCAGCAGCTTGAGGGCCGGAGGGAGGGGTATCTACGAGCAGTACTTC.